This T cell receptor beta chain was identified during a study of blood T cell repertoires in COVID-19. Overall study: Samples representing acute and convalescent COVID-19 were sourced from the United States, Italy and Spain. The cDNA or gDNA used as material had been derived from T cells, B-cell-depleted T cells, or PBMCs.

The CDR3 runs to 16 residues. CDR1 is KGHDR and CDR2 is SFDVKD in the germline V gene. J lost 5 bases, V lost 3 bases, and 5 bases had no gene match. The protocol was immunoSEQ multiplex PCR, while the TCRdb copy is restricted to in-frame clones and leaves out a portion. Of 280,000 or so clones in the sample, roughly nine tenths were seen once. The chain joins TRBV24-1 to TRBJ2-3, with TRBD1 matching over 12 bases. Sequences were obtained from PBMCs or T cells enriched from blood (not recorded which). The TCR was taken from a woman between 50 and 59 years old who had been exposed to COVID-19. The CDR3 loop reads CATSDPGQGAEDTQYF. CDR3 nucleotide sequence: TGTGCCACCAGTGATCCGGGACAGGGGGCCGAAGATACGCAGTATTTT.